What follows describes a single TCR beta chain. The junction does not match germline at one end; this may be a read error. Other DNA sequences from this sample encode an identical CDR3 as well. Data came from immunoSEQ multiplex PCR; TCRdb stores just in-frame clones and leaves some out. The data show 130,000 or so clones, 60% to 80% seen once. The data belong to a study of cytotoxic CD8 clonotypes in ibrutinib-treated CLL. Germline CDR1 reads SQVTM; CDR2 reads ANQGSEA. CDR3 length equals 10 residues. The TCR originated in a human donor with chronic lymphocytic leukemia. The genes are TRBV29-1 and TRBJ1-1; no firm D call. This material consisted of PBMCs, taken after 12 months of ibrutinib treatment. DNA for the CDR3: TGTAGCGTTCCGGGAGCTGAAGCTTTCTTT. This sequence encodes CSVPGAEAFF.